A single sample gave rise to the 20 T cell receptor beta chains below, sequenced in a study of CD8+CD57+ T cells in acquired aplastic anemia (dated by TCRdb to the late 2010s). These reads were obtained on an Illumina HiSeq 2000. TCR beta VDJ combination and CDR3 sequence profiling used genomic DNA as the template. TCRdb reworked the public reads: Q25 trimming with fastp, MiXCR clone assembly, productive beta chains retained. CDR3 protein duplicates are merged, each entry listing the most common genes and DNA. In all, the sample holds about half a million distinct CDR3 sequences, and around 32% of those were seen once. The top ten hold roughly 0.89% of the sample. The patients picked for sequencing were ones in whom flow cytometry had shown an expansion of CD8+CD57+ cells. Sequenced: sorted CD4+, CD8+, or CD8+CD57+ T cells (not recorded which) from PBMCs. Receptors originate from a human donor with aplastic anemia.

The chain joins TRBV7-2 to TRBJ2-1; D perhaps matches TRBD2 (5 bases). This CDR3 is built from 14 residues. Germline CDR1 reads SGHTA; CDR2 reads FQGNSA. V was clipped by 3 bases and J by 9 bases, with 15 bases between them. Here the CDR3 DNA reads TGTGCCAGCAGCTTGTTGGGTTCGGGGAGTGAGCAGTTCTTC. Protein sequence: CASSLLGSGSEQFF.

The genes are TRBV2 and TRBJ2-3; D may be TRBD2 (6 bases). This CDR3 has 15 residues. Germline V CDR1 and CDR2: SNHLY, FYNNEI. V lost 6 bases to trimming and J lost 1 base, with 14 bases between them. In DNA form, the CDR3 reads TGTGCCAGCAGCCTGTCAGAGCGGGGCACAGATACGCAGTATTTT. Encoded protein: CASSLSERGTDTQYF.

This clonotype was seen repeatedly, ten times or more. The rearrangement uses TRBV19 and TRBJ1-2; D gene unclear. Germline V gene data show CDR1 as LNHDA and CDR2 as SQIVND (reference sequence). This CDR3 is 12 amino acids long. Trimming took off 11 bases at V and 6 bases at J, with 16 bases between the two ends. This chain's CDR3 is CAARRPANGYTF. As DNA, the CDR3 is TGTGCCGCGAGGAGGCCCGCCAATGGCTACACCTTC.

There are many counts of this clonotype. The rearrangement uses TRBV14 and TRBJ2-5; 8 positions agree with TRBD1. Looked up from germline, CDR1 is SGHDN and CDR2 is FVKESK. The CDR3 is made up of 14 amino acids. Trimming at V came to 2 bases and at J to 5 bases, leaving 4 bases not matched to a gene. Here the CDR3 DNA reads TGTGCCAGCAGCCAAAGACAGGGGCCGGAGACCCAGTACTTC. Residues: CASSQRQGPETQYF.

This clonotype was detected ten times or more. V gene TRBV9 combines with J gene TRBJ1-2; D uncertain. From germline, CDR1 is SGDLS and CDR2 YYNGEE. V gave up 3 bases and J gave up 5 bases, with 11 bases separating them. The CDR3 runs to 13 residues. In DNA, the CDR3 is TGTGCCAGCAGCGCATCCGGGATTTATGGCTACACCTTC. Its protein product is CASSASGIYGYTF.

This clonotype was counted only a few times. The genes are TRBV7-9 and TRBJ1-3; D is perhaps TRBD1 (5 bases). This CDR3 comprises 13 residues. Trimming removed 11 bases from V and 0 bases from J, with 11 bases in between. Germline values: CDR1 SEHNR, CDR2 FQNEAQ (reference sequence). CDR3 in amino acids: CAGGGLSGNTIYF. In DNA, the CDR3 is TGTGCCGGCGGGGGACTCTCTGGAAACACCATATATTTT.

This clonotype was seen more than once but under ten times. This chain joins TRBV12-3 or TRBV12-4 and TRBJ1-3; TRBD1 aligns across 8 bases. CDR3 length equals 13 residues. The ends lost 10 bases at V and 2 bases at J; junction bases unmatched: 4. CDR3 sequence reads: CAIQQGAGNTIYF. Written as DNA, the CDR3 is TGTGCCATACAACAGGGGGCTGGAAACACCATATATTTT.

This clonotype was seen many times. The V call is TRBV7-3, the J call TRBJ2-7; 9 nucleotides match TRBD1. The CDR3 runs to 12 residues. J gave up 6 bases and V 5 bases, and 2 bases lay outside the gene matches. Germline assignment: CDR1 SGHTA and CDR2 FQGTGA. The CDR3 DNA is TGTGCCAGCAGCCAGGACAGGGGCGAGCAGTACTTC. Its translation: CASSQDRGEQYF.

The table lists this clonotype with many counts. The chain uses TRBV7-2 and TRBJ1-5; D is undetermined. CDR3 length equals 15 residues. Germline V lookup: CDR1 SGHTA, CDR2 FQGNSA. V was cut by 5 bases and J by 0 bases, with 11 bases left in between. Written as DNA, the CDR3 is TGTGCCAGCAGCAAGGACGGCCTTAGCAATCAGCCCCAGCATTTT. Protein: CASSKDGLSNQPQHF.

CDR3: CNPGQLQETQYF. In nucleotides, the CDR3 is TGCAATCCGGGACAGCTCCAAGAGACCCAGTACTTC. This sequence joins TRBV20-1 and TRBJ2-5; 7 nucleotides line up with TRBD1. Germline V gene lookup returns CDR1 DFQATT and CDR2 SNEGSKA (reference sequence). This CDR3 is built from 12 residues.

The chain carries TRBV20-1 and TRBJ2-7, with 15 bases fitting TRBD2. Germline trimming cut 0 bases from V and 11 bases from J; bases unmatched to any gene: 14. CDR3 size: 17 residues. Per germline, CDR1 DFQATT and CDR2 SNEGSKA (reference sequence). CDR3 nucleotide sequence: TGCAGTGCTAGAGACCCAGCGCGTCGGACTAGCGGGGGGGAAGAGTACTTC. This codes for CSARDPARRTSGGEEYF.

The chain recombines TRBV29-1 with TRBJ2-7; D is possibly TRBD2 (6 bases). CDR3 length equals 11 residues. Between the trimmed V and J ends, which lost 5 bases and 4 bases, there was a span of 9 bases. In germline, CDR1 is SQVTM, CDR2 ANQGSEA. DNA of the CDR3: TGCAGCGTTTCGGAGGGGTACGAGCAGTACTTC. It encodes CSVSEGYEQYF.

The chain couples TRBV27 to TRBJ1-1; tentatively, D is TRBD1 (5 bases). This CDR3 is built from 14 residues. Trimming stripped 3 bases from V and 0 bases from J, with 8 bases between. Germline CDR1 is MNHEY and CDR2 is SMNVEV (reference sequence). CDR3 sequence: CASSFPGLNTEAFF. The CDR3 DNA is TGTGCCAGCAGTTTTCCAGGGTTGAACACTGAAGCTTTCTTT.

This clonotype was seen at least ten times. The gene calls are TRBV20-1 and TRBJ1-2; D is possibly TRBD1 (5 bases). Germline CDR1 DFQATT, CDR2 SNEGSKA (reference sequence). CDR3 size: 14 residues. The V end lost 6 bases, the J end lost 2 bases, and 16 bases lay between the germline ends. CDR3 residues: CSAPDGGKNYGYTF. DNA for the CDR3: TGCAGTGCACCCGACGGGGGGAAGAACTATGGCTACACCTTC.

The V call is TRBV7-2, the J call TRBJ2-1; no firm D call. The CDR3 has 13 amino acids. Germline V gene data show CDR1 as SGHTA and CDR2 as FQGNSA. Trimming pared 3 bases from V and 6 bases from J, leaving 9 bases between. CDR3 protein: CASSFEGINEQFF. The CDR3 region has the DNA TGTGCCAGCAGCTTTGAAGGAATCAATGAGCAGTTCTTC.

This clonotype was picked up many times. This chain uses TRBV19 with TRBJ2-5, with a possible D match to TRBD1 (5 bases). The CDR3 has 14 amino acids. Germline V gene lookup returns CDR1 LNHDA and CDR2 SQIVND (reference sequence). V was clipped by 6 bases and J by 4 bases, with 15 bases between them. CDR3 loop: CASSVDRIPETQYF. The CDR3 DNA sequence: TGTGCCAGTAGCGTCGACAGAATCCCAGAGACCCAGTACTTC.

This clonotype was seen a few times. For the CDR3, the DNA is TGCAGTGCCGCACCGGGACTAGCGGGAGATGGGTACACCGGGGAGCTGTTTTTT. Translation gives CSAAPGLAGDGYTGELFF. J is TRBJ2-2 and V is TRBV20-1; 14 bases match TRBD2. The germline CDR1 and CDR2 sequences are DFQATT and SNEGSKA (reference sequence). J was trimmed by 3 bases and V by 6 bases; bases with no gene match: 12. The CDR3 extends over 18 amino acids.

The gene calls are TRBV7-3 and TRBJ1-1; tentatively, D is TRBD1 (5 bases). This CDR3 region has 14 residues. In germline, CDR1 is SGHTA, CDR2 FQGTGA. Trimming stripped 5 bases from V and 2 bases from J, with 12 bases between. CDR3 sequence (DNA): TGTGCCAGCAGCCCATGGGGGGGAAACACTGAAGCTTTCTTT. Residues: CASSPWGGNTEAFF.

This clonotype was counted ten times or more. This chain uses TRBV25-1 with TRBJ2-5; D possibly corresponds to TRBD2 (5 bases). The CDR3 totals 14 residues. Trimming took off 6 bases at V and 5 bases at J, with 16 bases between the two ends. CDR1 is MGHDK, CDR2 SYGVNS, per germline. In DNA, the CDR3 is TGTGCCAGCAGACGGACTGCTGGCGGGGAGACCCAGTACTTC. Protein product: CASRRTAGGETQYF. The whole variable domain, filled in from reference TRBV25-1 and TRBJ2-5, reads EADIYQTPRYLVIGTGKKITLECSQTMGHDKMYWYQQDPGMELHLIHYSYGVNSTEKGDLSSESTVSRIRTEHFPLTLESARPSHTSQYLCASRRTAGGETQYFGPGTRLLVL.

This chain links TRBV12-5 with TRBJ1-1, with 7 bases identical to TRBD1. Germline V lookup: CDR1 LGHNT, CDR2 FRNRAP. Trimming cost V 5 bases and J 5 bases; bases outside gene matches: 14. CDR3 length: 16 residues. The DNA of the CDR3 is TGTGCTAGTGGTCCGGGGACAGTCGGTAAGGGGACTGAAGCTTTCTTT. This codes for CASGPGTVGKGTEAFF.